This T cell receptor (beta chain) was documented in a study of cytomegalovirus exposure and HLA in healthy donors. Study-level results: Indistinguishability led to the exclusion of some V segments, TRBV6-2 and TRBV6-3 included. Analysis was carried out at a later point, and it linked a missense DCLRE1C variant to TCR beta V- and J-gene trimming.

In its sample, this clone was seen once. Its matching antigen is unknown. The PCR ran on 60 Vbeta and 13 Jbeta primers. Per the original data handling: In a later analysis, the count reached 80 million or so unique TCR beta chains, with 9 million to 11 million shared. The repertoire was sequenced with immunoSEQ multiplex PCR; TCRdb's copy has only in-frame clones and lacks some. That table furnishes V, J and clone size, whereas the DNA furnished D and trimming. The data contain 150,000 to 200,000 clones, roughly 80% of them singletons. CDR1 and CDR2 from the germline V gene are SGHVS and FQNEAQ. The CDR3 loop spans 14 amino acids. V lost 1 base, J lost 8 bases, and 14 bases lay in between. Healthy bone marrow donors made up the donor group.

Sequences were obtained from PBMCs. The receptor was isolated from a woman under 30 in good health and CMV-seropositive. V and J are TRBV7-8 and TRBJ1-2; D is ambiguous. The CDR3 region is CASSLGRLTEGYTF. In DNA form, the CDR3 reads TGTGCCAGCAGCTTAGGGAGGTTGACGGAAGGCTACACCTTC.